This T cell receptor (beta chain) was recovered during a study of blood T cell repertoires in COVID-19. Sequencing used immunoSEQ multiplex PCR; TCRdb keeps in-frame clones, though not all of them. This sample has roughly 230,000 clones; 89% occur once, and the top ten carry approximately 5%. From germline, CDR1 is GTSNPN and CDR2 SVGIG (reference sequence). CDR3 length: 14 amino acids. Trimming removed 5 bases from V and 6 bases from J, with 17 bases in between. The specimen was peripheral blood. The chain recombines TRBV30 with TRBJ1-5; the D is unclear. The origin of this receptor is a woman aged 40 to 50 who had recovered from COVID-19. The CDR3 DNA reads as TGTGCCTGGGGATACGACACCGGTCGTCAGCCCCAGCATTTT. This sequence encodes CAWGYDTGRQPQHF.